This paragraph reports one T cell receptor (beta chain). The antigen it binds to is not known. Base qualities are missing; no much larger clone stands one base away. Each clonotype received, on average, roughly 9.6x coverage in deep resolution sequencing performed on a MiSeq, where the target depth lay between 1 in 1 million and 1 in 200,000 T cells. TCR beta libraries were generated with the immunoSEQ hsTCRB Kit. The authors' pipeline ran thus. Data were analyzed with ImmunoSEQ Data Assistant and ImmunoSEQ Analyzer, with V, D and J genes assigned per IMGT definitions. Clonality, with values ranging from 0 to 1, was calculated as one minus the normalized Shannon entropy of productive rearrangement frequencies. Public clonotype analysis was restricted to overrepresented clonotypes comprising at least 0.05% of each patient's repertoire. Some 13 age-matched healthy donor repertoires from immuneACCESS were used as controls for clonality. TCRdb limited this immuneACCESS table to in-frame rearrangements with V and J called. A share of clones is missing; checked studies link under half to unresolved V genes, and the rest is unexplained. V and J calls plus clone size are reproduced from that table; the DNA served to infer D and trimming. The sample table lists about 130,000 clones, roughly 88% of them with a count of one. The top ten hold roughly 2% of the sample.

The data belong to a study of cytotoxic CD8 clonotypes in ibrutinib-treated CLL (dated by TCRdb to the early 2020s). With regard to the full study: The cohort had about a dozen relapsed/refractory and 15 treatment-naive patients; approximately 17 were IGHV unmutated. Partial responses were observed in some 24 patients and complete responses in 2; after a median follow-up of about 69 months, remission was maintained in about 15 patients and progression was observed in 12. Response samples were obtained after a median of about 13 months of treatment, with a range of about 6 to 36 months. On average, each sample yielded around 250,000 productive templates and around 98,000 productive rearrangements. Of the 70 to 100 people in the trial, some 28 had longitudinal samples available. Cryopreserved peripheral blood mononuclear cells were obtained before treatment, at response, and at either sustained remission or disease progression. All remission and progressive disease samples were collected while patients were still receiving ibrutinib.

At the junction V is shortened by 2 bases and J by 5 bases; bases outside the gene matches: 0. The CDR3 runs 13 amino acids, cysteine and phenylalanine included. The CDR3 DNA has 39 bases and is translated from base 1. According to the germline V gene (reference sequence), CDR1 reads SGHNT and CDR2 reads YYREEE. Points the paper makes about the study in general: At ibrutinib response clonality went up, during sustained remission it held steady, and at progression it dropped back toward baseline. Baseline clonality was found to be higher than that of age-matched healthy donors and was strongly correlated with circulating CD8+ T-cell counts. Public clonotypes were rare and either shrank or stayed stable during treatment, and the rise in clonality at ibrutinib response reflected expansion of private clonotypes. Sustained-remission and progressing patients did not have matched sampling times, and lymph node repertoires were not examined.

In the paper's terms, the time point label means: around 25 months on ibrutinib. For TCR beta library preparation, around 2.1 micrograms of genomic DNA were extracted from the cryopreserved PBMCs. Longitudinal blood samples from CLL patients on ibrutinib monotherapy underwent high-throughput TCR beta sequencing. The patients took part in an open-label, single-center phase 2 trial of ibrutinib monotherapy. The sequence joins TRBV5-4 to TRBJ2-7, with 11 bases matching TRBD2. This receptor was identified in a human donor with chronic lymphocytic leukemia. The sequencing used PBMCs, collected after 24 months of ibrutinib treatment. This receptor has the CDR3 CASSLLAGDEQYF. The DNA is TGTGCCAGCAGCTTACTAGCGGGGGACGAGCAGTACTTC.